This T cell receptor (beta chain) originates from a study of cytomegalovirus exposure and HLA in healthy donors. Study results and limitations: In vitro data verified a few CMV-associated chains as specific for CMV antigens. Some V segments, including TRBV6-2 and TRBV6-3, were excluded as indistinguishable.

A note on this clone: Its matching antigen is unknown.

Primers for the PCR totalled 60 Vbeta and 13 Jbeta. Data came from immunoSEQ multiplex PCR; TCRdb stores just in-frame clones and leaves some out. The sample lists about 160,000 clones, 82% occurring once. Germline-derived CDR1 and CDR2 are SQVTM and ANQGSEA. Trimming took off 6 bases at V and 1 base at J, with 12 bases between the two ends. The CDR3 consists of 13 residues. Sequenced material: PBMCs. The J gene is TRBJ1-1, the V gene TRBV29-1, with TRBD1 as a possible D gene (5 bases). The clonotype comes from a male donor in good health and CMV-seropositive. In DNA, the CDR3 is TGCAGCGTGTCCCGACAGTGGAACACTGAAGCTTTCTTT. Translated: CSVSRQWNTEAFF.